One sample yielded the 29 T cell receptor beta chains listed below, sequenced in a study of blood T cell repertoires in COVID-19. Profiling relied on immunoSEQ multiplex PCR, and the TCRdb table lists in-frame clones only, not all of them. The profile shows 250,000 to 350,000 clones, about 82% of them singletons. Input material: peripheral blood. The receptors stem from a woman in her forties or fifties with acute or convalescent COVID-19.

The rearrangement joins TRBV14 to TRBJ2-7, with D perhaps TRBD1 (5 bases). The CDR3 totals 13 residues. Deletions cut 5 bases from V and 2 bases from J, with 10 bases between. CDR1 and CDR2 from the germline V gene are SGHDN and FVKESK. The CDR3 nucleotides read TGTGCCAGCAGCAGAACAGGACCCTACGAGCAGTACTTC. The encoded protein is CASSRTGPYEQYF.

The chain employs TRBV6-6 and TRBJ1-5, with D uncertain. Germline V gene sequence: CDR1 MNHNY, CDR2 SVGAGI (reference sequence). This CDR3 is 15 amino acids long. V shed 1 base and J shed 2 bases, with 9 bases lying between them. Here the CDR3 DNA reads TGTGCCAGCAGTTACTTGAGGGCTGGCAATCAGCCCCAGCATTTT. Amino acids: CASSYLRAGNQPQHF.

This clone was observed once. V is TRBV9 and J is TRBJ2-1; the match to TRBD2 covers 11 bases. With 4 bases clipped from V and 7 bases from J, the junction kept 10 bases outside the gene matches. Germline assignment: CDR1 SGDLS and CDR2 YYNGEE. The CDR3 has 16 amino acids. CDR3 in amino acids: CASSLVLAGGRNEQFF. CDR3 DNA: TGTGCCAGCAGCCTGGTCCTAGCGGGAGGCCGGAATGAGCAGTTCTTC.

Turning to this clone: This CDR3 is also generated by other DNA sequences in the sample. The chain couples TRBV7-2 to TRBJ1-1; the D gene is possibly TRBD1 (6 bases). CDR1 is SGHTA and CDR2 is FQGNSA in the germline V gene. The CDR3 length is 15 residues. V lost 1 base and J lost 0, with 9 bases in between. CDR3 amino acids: CASSLGTVMNTEAFF. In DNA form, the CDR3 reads TGTGCCAGCAGCTTAGGGACAGTAATGAACACTGAAGCTTTCTTT.

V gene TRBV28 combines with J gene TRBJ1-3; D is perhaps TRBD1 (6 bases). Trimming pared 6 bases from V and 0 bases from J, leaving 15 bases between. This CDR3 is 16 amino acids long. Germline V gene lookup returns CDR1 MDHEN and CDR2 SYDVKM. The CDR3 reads CASRRGRQSSGNTIYF. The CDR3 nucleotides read TGTGCCAGCAGGCGGGGGCGACAGTCCTCTGGAAACACCATATATTTT.

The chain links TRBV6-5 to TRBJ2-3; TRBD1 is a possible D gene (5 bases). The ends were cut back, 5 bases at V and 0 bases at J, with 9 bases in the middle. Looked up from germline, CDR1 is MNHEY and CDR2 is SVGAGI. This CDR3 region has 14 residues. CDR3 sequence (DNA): TGTGCCAGCAGTAGACAGTCTAGCACAGATACGCAGTATTTT. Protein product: CASSRQSSTDTQYF.

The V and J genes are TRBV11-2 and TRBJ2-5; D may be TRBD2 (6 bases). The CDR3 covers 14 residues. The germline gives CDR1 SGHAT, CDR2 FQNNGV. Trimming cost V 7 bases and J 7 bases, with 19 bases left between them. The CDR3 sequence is CASTPPGDGATQYF. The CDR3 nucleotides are TGTGCCAGCACCCCCCCGGGGGACGGGGCGACCCAGTACTTC. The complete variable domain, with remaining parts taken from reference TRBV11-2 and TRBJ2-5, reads EAGVAQSPRYKIIEKRQSVAFWCNPISGHATLYWYQQILGQGPKLLIQFQNNGVVDDSQLPKDRFSAERLKGVDSTLKIQPAKLEDSAVYLCASTPPGDGATQYFGPGTRLLVL.

The CDR3 bases are TGTGCCAGCAGCTCCGGGCCCGGGACAGTCACCTACAATGAGCAGTTCTTC. It yields the protein CASSSGPGTVTYNEQFF. The chain couples TRBV11-2 to TRBJ2-1; 7 bases map to TRBD1. Germline-derived CDR1 and CDR2 are SGHAT and FQNNGV. After removal of 4 bases from V and 2 bases from J, the junction contained 11 bases not matched to a gene. The CDR3 covers 17 residues.

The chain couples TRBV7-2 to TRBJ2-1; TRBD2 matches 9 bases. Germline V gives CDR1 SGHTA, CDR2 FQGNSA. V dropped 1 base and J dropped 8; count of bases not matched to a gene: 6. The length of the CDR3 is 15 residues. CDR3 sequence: CASSLEVSGRDEQFF. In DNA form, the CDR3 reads TGTGCCAGCAGCTTAGAGGTTAGCGGGAGAGATGAGCAGTTCTTC.

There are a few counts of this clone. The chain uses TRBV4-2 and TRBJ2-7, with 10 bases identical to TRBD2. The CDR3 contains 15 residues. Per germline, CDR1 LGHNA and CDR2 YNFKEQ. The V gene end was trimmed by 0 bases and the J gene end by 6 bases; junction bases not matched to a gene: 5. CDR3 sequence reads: CASSQEGTSDSEQYF. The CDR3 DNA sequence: TGTGCCAGCAGCCAAGAGGGGACTAGCGATTCCGAGCAGTACTTC.

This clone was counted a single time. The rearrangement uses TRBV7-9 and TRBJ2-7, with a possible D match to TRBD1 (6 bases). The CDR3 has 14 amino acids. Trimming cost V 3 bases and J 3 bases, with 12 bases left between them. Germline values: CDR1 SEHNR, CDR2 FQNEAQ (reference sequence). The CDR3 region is CASSFTGKDYEQYF. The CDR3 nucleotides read TGTGCCAGCAGCTTCACAGGGAAGGACTACGAGCAGTACTTC.

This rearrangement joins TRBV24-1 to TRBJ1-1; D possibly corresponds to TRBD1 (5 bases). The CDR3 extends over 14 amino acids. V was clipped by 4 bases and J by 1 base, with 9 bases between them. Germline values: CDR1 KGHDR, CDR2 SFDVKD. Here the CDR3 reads CATSDTTGNTEAFF. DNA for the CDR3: TGTGCCACCAGTGACACTACAGGGAACACTGAAGCTTTCTTT.

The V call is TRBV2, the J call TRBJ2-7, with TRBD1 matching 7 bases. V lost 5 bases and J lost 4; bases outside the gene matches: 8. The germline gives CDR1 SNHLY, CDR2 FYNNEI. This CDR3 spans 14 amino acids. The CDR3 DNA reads TGTGCCAGCAGTTCACAGGGGATAGGGTACGAGCAGTACTTC. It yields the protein CASSSQGIGYEQYF.

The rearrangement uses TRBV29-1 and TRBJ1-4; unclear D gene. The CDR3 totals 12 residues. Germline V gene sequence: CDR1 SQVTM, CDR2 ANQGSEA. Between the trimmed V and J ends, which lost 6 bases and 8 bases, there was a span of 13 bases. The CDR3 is CSVGVSGEKLFF. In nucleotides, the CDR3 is TGCAGCGTCGGGGTTTCGGGGGAAAAACTGTTTTTT.

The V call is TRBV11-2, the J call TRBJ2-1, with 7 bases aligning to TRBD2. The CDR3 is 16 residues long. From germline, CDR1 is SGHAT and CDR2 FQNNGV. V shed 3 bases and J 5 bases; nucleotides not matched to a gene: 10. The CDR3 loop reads CASSFVGGRFNNEQFF. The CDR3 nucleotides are TGTGCCAGCAGCTTTGTGGGCGGGAGATTTAACAATGAGCAGTTCTTC.

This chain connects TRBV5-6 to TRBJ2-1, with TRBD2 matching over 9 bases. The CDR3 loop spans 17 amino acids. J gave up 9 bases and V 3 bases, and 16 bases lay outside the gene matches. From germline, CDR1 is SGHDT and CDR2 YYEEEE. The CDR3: CASSSTGTSRDLGEQFF. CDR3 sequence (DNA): TGTGCCAGCAGCTCGACCGGGACTAGCCGGGATTTGGGTGAGCAGTTCTTC.

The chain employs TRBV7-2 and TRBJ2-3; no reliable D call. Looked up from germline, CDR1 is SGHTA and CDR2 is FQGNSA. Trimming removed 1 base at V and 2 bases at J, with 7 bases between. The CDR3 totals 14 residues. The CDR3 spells CASSLGLATDTQYF. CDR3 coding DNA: TGTGCCAGCAGCTTAGGACTTGCCACAGATACGCAGTATTTT.

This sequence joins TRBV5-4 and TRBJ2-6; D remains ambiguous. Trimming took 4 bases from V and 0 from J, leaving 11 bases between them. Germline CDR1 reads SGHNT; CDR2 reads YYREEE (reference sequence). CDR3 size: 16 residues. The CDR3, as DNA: TGTGCCAGCAGCCGCGTGCTAGACTCTGGGGCCAACGTCCTGACTTTC. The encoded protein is CASSRVLDSGANVLTF.

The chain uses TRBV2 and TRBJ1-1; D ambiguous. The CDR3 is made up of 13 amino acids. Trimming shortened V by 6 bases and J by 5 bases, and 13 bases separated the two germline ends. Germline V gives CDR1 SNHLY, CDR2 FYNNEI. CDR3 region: CASRAGLWTEAFF. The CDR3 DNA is TGTGCCAGCAGGGCGGGATTATGGACTGAAGCTTTCTTT.

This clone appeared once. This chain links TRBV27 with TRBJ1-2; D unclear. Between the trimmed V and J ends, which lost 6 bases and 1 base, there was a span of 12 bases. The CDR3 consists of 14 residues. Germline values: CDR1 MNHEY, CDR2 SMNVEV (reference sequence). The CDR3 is CASSPPPLNYGYTF. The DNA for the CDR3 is TGTGCCAGCAGCCCCCCCCCACTTAACTATGGCTACACCTTC.

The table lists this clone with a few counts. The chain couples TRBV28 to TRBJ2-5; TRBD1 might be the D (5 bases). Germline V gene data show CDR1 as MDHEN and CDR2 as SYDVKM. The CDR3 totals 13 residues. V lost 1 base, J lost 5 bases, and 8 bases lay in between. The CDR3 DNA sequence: TGTGCCAGCAGTTTATTTGGGGCGGAGACCCAGTACTTC. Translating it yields CASSLFGAETQYF. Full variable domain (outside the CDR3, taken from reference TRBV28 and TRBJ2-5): DVKVTQSSRYLVKRTGEKVFLECVQDMDHENMFWYRQDPGLGLRLIYFSYDVKMKEKGDIPEGYSVSREKKERFSLILESASTNQTSMYLCASSLFGAETQYFGPGTRLLVL.

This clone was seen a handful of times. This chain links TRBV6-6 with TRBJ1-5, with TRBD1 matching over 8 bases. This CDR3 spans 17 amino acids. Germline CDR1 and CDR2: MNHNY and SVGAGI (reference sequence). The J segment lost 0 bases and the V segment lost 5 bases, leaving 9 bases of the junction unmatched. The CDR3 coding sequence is TGTGCCAGCAGTCCCAGGACAGGGTCCTATAGCAATCAGCCCCAGCATTTT. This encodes CASSPRTGSYSNQPQHF.

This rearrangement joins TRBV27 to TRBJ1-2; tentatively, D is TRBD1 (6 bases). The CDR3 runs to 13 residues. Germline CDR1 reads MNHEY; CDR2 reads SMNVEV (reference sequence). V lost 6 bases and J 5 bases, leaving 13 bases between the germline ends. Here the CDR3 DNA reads TGTGCCAGCAGCCCCTCCGGGACATATGGCTACACCTTC. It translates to CASSPSGTYGYTF.

The CDR3 spells CASSINSGGLNNEQFF. CDR3 bases: TGTGCCAGCAGCATCAATAGCGGGGGCCTGAACAATGAGCAGTTCTTC. V gene TRBV7-8 combines with J gene TRBJ2-1; 9 bases are shared with TRBD2. After removal of 5 bases from V and 5 bases from J, the junction contained 10 bases not matched to a gene. The CDR3 loop spans 16 amino acids. Germline V CDR1 and CDR2: SGHVS, FQNEAQ.

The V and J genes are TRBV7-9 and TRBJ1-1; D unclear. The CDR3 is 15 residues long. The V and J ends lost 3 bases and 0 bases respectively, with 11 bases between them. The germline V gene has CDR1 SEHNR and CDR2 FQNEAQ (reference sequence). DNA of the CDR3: TGTGCCAGCAGCTTGAACAACAACCTGAACACTGAAGCTTTCTTT. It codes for CASSLNNNLNTEAFF.

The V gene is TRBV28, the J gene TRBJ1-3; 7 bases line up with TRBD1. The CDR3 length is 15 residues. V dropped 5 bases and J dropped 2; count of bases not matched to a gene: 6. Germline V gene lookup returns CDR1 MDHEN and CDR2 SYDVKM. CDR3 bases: TGTGCCAGCAGTGTCACAGGGGCGGCTGGAAACACCATATATTTT. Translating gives CASSVTGAAGNTIYF.

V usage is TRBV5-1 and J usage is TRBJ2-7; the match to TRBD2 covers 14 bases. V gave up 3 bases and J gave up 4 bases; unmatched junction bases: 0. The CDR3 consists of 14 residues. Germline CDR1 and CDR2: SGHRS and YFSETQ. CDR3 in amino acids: CASSWTSGGYEQYF. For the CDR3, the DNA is TGCGCCAGCAGCTGGACTAGCGGGGGGTACGAGCAGTACTTC.

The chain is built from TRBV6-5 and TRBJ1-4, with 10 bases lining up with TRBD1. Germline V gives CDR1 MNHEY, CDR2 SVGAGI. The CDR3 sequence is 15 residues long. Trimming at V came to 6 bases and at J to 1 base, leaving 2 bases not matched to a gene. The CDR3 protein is CASRTGGITNEKLFF. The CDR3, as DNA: TGTGCCAGCAGGACAGGGGGCATAACTAATGAAAAACTGTTTTTT.

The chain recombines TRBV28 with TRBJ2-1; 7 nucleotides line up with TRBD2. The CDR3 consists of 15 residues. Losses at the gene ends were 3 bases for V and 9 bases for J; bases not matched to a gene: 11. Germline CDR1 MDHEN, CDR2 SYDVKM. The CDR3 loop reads CASSFPTGGFGEQFF. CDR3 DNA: TGTGCCAGCAGTTTCCCCACGGGAGGTTTCGGTGAGCAGTTCTTC.